Below, 10 T cell receptor beta chains from the same sample are listed, as sequenced in a study of OX40 agonist ivuxolimab in advanced cancers. Profiled with immunoSEQ multiplex PCR; TCRdb holds only in-frame clones, not every one. The table has about 21,000 clones, 74% seen once. The material sequenced was CD4+ or CD8+ T cells sorted from blood, taken in a trial of the OX40 agonist ivuxolimab. The receptors were gathered from an adult with an advanced solid tumor such as melanoma, head and neck, liver or kidney cancer.

This clone has a handful of counts. The V gene is TRBV6-5, the J gene TRBJ2-1; D not certain. The CDR3 loop spans 14 amino acids. Germline CDR1 and CDR2: MNHEY and SVGAGI. The V end was cut by 7 bases, the J end by 0 bases, with 10 bases between. Here the CDR3 DNA reads TGTGCCAGCACCATACAAAGCTCCTACAATGAGCAGTTCTTC. It is translated as CASTIQSSYNEQFF.

This chain links TRBV6-5 with TRBJ2-7; D possibly corresponds to TRBD2 (6 bases). V was shortened by 5 bases and J by 0 bases, with 14 bases between the two germline ends. The germline V gene encodes CDR1 MNHEY and CDR2 SVGAGI. The CDR3 sequence is 15 residues long. The CDR3 DNA sequence: TGTGCCAGCAGTACCCGGGACTCGAGCTCCTACGAGCAGTACTTC. Amino acid sequence: CASSTRDSSSYEQYF.

The chain employs TRBV5-1 and TRBJ2-7, with 9 bases identical to TRBD1. V shed 1 base, J shed 5 bases, and the junction held 4 bases outside the gene matches. The CDR3 runs to 14 residues. Germline assignment: CDR1 SGHRS and CDR2 YFSETQ. This CDR3 is CASSLWTGVNEQYF. The CDR3 DNA follows: TGCGCCAGCAGCTTGTGGACAGGGGTTAACGAGCAGTACTTC.

The V and J genes are TRBV6-1 and TRBJ2-7, with D perhaps matching TRBD2 (5 bases). The CDR3 has 14 amino acids. CDR1 is MNHNS, CDR2 SASEGT, per germline. Trimming removed 7 bases at V and 1 base at J, with 14 bases between. The CDR3 here is CASTILTSSYEQYF. The CDR3 nucleotides read TGTGCCAGCACTATCCTTACTAGTTCCTACGAGCAGTACTTC.

This clone was counted a few times. This chain joins TRBV5-5 and TRBJ1-1; D is unclear. Looked up from germline, CDR1 is SGHKS and CDR2 is YYEKEE (reference sequence). CDR3 size: 12 residues. V was clipped by 1 base and J by 3 bases, with 4 bases between them. In DNA form, the CDR3 reads TGTGCCAGCAGCTTGCGGGACACTGAAGCTTTCTTT. Translated: CASSLRDTEAFF.

The J gene is TRBJ2-7, the V gene TRBV27; the D gene is possibly TRBD1 (5 bases). The CDR3 length is 12 residues. Trimming took off 2 bases at V and 3 bases at J, with 5 bases between the two ends. The germline V gene encodes CDR1 MNHEY and CDR2 SMNVEV (reference sequence). The CDR3 region has the DNA TGTGCCAGCAGTTTAAGGGGCTACGAGCAGTACTTC. This translates into CASSLRGYEQYF.

V is TRBV9 and J is TRBJ1-4, with 12 bases identical to TRBD1. The CDR3 is 16 amino acids. CDR1 and CDR2 (germline): SGDLS, YYNGEE. With V trimmed by 3 bases and J by 5 bases, 5 bases remained unmatched. The chain's CDR3 is CASSAGTGGENEKLFF. CDR3 in DNA: TGTGCCAGCAGCGCCGGGACAGGGGGCGAGAATGAAAAACTGTTTTTT. Full variable domain (outside the CDR3, taken from reference TRBV9 and TRBJ1-4): DSGVTQTPKHLITATGQRVTLRCSPRSGDLSVYWYQQSLDQGLQFLIQYYNGEERAKGNILERFSAQQFPDLHSELNLSSLELGDSALYFCASSAGTGGENEKLFFGSGTQLSVL.

This chain links TRBV2 with TRBJ2-2, with D possibly being TRBD2 (5 bases). CDR3 length equals 15 residues. Germline V gene sequence: CDR1 SNHLY, CDR2 FYNNEI. The V gene lost 0 bases and the J gene lost 7 bases, with 12 bases spanning the gap. The CDR3 DNA reads TGTGCCAGCAGTGAAGCGCTCGGGGTGAACGGGGAGCTGTTTTTT. Protein sequence: CASSEALGVNGELFF.

The chain uses TRBV5-1 and TRBJ2-1; 10 bases agree with TRBD2. The germline gives CDR1 SGHRS, CDR2 YFSETQ. The CDR3 consists of 15 residues. Unmatched junction bases numbered 1, after V lost 4 bases and J lost 0 bases. DNA for the CDR3: TGCGCCAGCAGCCCTAGCGGGGGCTCCTACAATGAGCAGTTCTTC. The encoded protein is CASSPSGGSYNEQFF.

This clone occurred many times. The chain joins TRBV28 to TRBJ2-7, with D tentatively TRBD2 (5 bases). The V gene's germline CDR1 is MDHEN and CDR2 SYDVKM. This CDR3 region has 12 residues. V lost 6 bases, J lost 3 bases, and 9 bases lay in between. The CDR3 sequence: CASSREGYEQYF. The CDR3 DNA reads TGTGCCAGCAGCCGGGAAGGCTACGAGCAGTACTTC. Full variable domain (outside the CDR3, taken from reference TRBV28 and TRBJ2-7): DVKVTQSSRYLVKRTGEKVFLECVQDMDHENMFWYRQDPGLGLRLIYFSYDVKMKEKGDIPEGYSVSREKKERFSLILESASTNQTSMYLCASSREGYEQYFGPGTRLTVT.